This note documents a single TCR beta chain sequence. Antigen: not known. MiXCR, applied by TCRdb to the RT-PCR reads, yields one record per CDR3 protein. Of approximately 700,000 distinct CDR3 sequences detected, 11% to 15% appear once; the ten largest clones hold 6.5% to 8.5%. The data belong to a study of response to subunit inactivated influenza vaccine. Study-wide findings and caveats: Few additional T cells are recruited per seasonal influenza vaccination, authors suggested.

V was cut by 4 bases and J by 6 bases, with 16 bases left in between. This CDR3 has 15 amino acids. CDR1 is SGHNT, CDR2 YYREEE, per germline (reference sequence). The chain is built from TRBV5-4 and TRBJ2-2; no clear D gene. This specimen consisted of PBMCs from blood, obtained 14 days before vaccination. This TCR came from a man over 45 who received an inactivated influenza vaccine. For the CDR3, the DNA is TGTGCCAGCAGCGAACTACCCTTTAAGGCCGGGGAGCTGTTTTTT. Translated: CASSELPFKAGELFF.